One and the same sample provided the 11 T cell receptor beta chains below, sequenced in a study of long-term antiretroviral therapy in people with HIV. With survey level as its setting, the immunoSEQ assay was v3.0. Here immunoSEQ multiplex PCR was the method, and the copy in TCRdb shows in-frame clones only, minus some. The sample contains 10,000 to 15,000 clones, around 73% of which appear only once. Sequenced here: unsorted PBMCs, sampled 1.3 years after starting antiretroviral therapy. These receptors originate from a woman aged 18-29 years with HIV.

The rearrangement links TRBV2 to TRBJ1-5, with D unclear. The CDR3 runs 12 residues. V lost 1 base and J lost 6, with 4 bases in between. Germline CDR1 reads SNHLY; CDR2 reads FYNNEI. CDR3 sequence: CASSEDVQPQHF. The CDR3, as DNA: TGTGCCAGCAGTGAAGATGTTCAGCCCCAGCATTTT.

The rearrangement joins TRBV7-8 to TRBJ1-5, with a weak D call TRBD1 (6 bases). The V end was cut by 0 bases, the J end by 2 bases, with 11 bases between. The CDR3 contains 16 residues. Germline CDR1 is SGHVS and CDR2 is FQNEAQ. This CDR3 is CASSLAGGGGNQPQHF. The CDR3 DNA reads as TGTGCCAGCAGCTTAGCTGGGGGCGGAGGCAATCAGCCCCAGCATTTT.

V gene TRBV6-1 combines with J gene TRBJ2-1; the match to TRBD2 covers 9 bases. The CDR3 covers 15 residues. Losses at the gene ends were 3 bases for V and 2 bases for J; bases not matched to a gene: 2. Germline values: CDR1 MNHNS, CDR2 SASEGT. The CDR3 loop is CASSDLAGTYNEQFF. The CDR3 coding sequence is TGTGCCAGCAGTGATCTAGCGGGAACCTACAATGAGCAGTTCTTC.

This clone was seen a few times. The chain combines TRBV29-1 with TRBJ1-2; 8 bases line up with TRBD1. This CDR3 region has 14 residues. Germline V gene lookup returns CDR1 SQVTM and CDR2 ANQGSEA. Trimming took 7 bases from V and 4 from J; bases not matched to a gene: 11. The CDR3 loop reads CSAAHEGQAYGYTF. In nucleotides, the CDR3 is TGCAGCGCCGCCCATGAGGGACAGGCCTATGGCTACACCTTC. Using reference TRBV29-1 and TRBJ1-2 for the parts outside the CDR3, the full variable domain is SAVISQKPSRDICQRGTSLTIQCQVDSQVTMMFWYRQQPGQSLTLIATANQGSEATYESGFVIDKFPISRPNLTFSTLTVSNMSPEDSSIYLCSAAHEGQAYGYTFGSGTRLTVV.

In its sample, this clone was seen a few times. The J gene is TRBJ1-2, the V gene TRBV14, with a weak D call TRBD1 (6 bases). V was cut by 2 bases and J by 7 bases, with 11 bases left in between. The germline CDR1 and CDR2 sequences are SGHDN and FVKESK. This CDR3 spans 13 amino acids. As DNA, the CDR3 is TGTGCCAGCAGCCAAACAGGGAGAGGTGGCTACACCTTC. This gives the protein CASSQTGRGGYTF.

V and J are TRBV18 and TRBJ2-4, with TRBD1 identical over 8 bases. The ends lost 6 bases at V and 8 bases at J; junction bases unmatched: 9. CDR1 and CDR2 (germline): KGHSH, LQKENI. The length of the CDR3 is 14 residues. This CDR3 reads CASSPGTGGDIQYF. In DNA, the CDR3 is TGTGCCAGCTCGCCCGGGACAGGTGGGGACATTCAGTACTTC.

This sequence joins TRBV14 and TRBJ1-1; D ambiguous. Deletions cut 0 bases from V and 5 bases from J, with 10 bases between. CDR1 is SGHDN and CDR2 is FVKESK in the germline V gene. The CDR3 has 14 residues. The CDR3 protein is CASSQDLHGTEAFF. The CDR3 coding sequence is TGTGCCAGCAGCCAAGATCTCCACGGAACTGAAGCTTTCTTT.

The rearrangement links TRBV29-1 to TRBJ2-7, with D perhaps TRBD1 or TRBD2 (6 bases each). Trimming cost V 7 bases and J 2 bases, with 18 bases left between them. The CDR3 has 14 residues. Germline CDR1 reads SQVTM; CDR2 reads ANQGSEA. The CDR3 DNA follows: TGCAGCGCCCTGACAGGCGGGATTACCTACGAGCAGTACTTC. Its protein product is CSALTGGITYEQYF.

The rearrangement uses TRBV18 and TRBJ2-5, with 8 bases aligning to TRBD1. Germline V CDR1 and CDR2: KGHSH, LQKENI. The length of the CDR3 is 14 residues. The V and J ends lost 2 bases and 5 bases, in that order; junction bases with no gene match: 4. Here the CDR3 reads CASSPGQGGETQYF. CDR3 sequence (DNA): TGTGCCAGCTCACCAGGACAGGGAGGTGAGACCCAGTACTTC.

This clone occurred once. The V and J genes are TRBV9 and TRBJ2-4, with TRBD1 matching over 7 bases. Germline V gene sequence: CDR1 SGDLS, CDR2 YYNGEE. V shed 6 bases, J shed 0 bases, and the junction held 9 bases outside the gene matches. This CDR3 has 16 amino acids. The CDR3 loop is CASKLQGEEAKNIQYF. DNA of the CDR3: TGTGCCAGCAAACTCCAGGGGGAAGAAGCCAAAAACATTCAGTACTTC.

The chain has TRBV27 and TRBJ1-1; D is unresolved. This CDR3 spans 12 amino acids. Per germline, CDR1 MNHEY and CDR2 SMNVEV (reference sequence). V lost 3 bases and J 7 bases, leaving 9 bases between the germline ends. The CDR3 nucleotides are TGTGCCAGCAGTTTGTCTTTCGGTGAAGCTTTCTTT. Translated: CASSLSFGEAFF.